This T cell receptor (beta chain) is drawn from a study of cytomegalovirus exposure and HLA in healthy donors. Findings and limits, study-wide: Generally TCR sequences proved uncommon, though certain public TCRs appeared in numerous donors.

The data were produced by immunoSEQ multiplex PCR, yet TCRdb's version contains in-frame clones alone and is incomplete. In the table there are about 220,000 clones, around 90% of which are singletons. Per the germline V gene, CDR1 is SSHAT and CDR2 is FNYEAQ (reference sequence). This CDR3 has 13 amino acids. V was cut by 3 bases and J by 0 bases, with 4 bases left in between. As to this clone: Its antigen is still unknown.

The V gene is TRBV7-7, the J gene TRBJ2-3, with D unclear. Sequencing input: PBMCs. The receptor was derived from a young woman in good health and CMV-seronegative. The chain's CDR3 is CASSLASTDTQYF. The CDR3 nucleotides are TGTGCCAGCAGCTTGGCTAGCACAGATACGCAGTATTTT. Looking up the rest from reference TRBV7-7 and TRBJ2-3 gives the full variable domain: GAGVSQSPRYKVTKRGQDVTLRCDPISSHATLYWYQQALGQGPEFLTYFNYEAQPDKSGLPSDRFSAERPEGSISTLTIQRTEQRDSAMYRCASSLASTDTQYFGPGTRLTVL.